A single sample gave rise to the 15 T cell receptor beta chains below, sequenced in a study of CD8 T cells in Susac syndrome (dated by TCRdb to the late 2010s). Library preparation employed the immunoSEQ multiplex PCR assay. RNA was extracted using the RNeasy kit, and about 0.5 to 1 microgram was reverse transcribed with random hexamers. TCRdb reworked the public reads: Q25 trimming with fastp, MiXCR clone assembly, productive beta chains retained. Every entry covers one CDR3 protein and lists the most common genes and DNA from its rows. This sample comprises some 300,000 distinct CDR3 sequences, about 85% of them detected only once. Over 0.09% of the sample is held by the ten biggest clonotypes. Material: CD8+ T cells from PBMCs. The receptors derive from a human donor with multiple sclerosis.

CDR3 loop: CAISVGGQGITDTQYF. For the CDR3, the DNA is TGTGCCATCAGTGTTGGGGGACAGGGGATCACAGATACGCAGTATTTT. V and J are TRBV10-3 and TRBJ2-3; 10 bases line up with TRBD1. Germline CDR1 reads ENHRY; CDR2 reads SYGVKD. CDR3 length equals 16 residues. V trimming: 4 bases; J trimming: 2 bases; junction bases outside the gene matches: 6.

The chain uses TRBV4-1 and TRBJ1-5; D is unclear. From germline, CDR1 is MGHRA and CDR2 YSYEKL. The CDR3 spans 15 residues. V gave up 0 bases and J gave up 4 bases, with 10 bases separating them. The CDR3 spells CASSQDQRSNQPQHF. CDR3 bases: TGCGCCAGCAGCCAAGATCAAAGATCAAATCAGCCCCAGCATTTT.

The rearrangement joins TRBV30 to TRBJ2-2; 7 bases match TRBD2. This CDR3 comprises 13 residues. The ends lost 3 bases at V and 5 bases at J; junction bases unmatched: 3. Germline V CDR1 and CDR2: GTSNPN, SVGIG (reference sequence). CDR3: CAWSSGGTGELFF. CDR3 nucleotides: TGTGCCTGGAGCTCGGGAGGAACCGGGGAGCTGTTTTTT.

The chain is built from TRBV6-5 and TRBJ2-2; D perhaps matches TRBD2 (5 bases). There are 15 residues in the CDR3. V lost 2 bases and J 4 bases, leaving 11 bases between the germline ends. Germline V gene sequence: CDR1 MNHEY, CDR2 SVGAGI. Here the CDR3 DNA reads TGTGCCAGCAGTTACCTAGACGGAGGCACCGGGGAGCTGTTTTTT. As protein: CASSYLDGGTGELFF.

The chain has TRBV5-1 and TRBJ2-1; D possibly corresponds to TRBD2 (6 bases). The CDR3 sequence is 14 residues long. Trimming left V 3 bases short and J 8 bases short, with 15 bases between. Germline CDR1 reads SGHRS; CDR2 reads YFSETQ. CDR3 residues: CASSYADYMDEQFF. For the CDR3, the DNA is TGCGCCAGCAGCTACGCGGACTATATGGATGAGCAGTTCTTC.

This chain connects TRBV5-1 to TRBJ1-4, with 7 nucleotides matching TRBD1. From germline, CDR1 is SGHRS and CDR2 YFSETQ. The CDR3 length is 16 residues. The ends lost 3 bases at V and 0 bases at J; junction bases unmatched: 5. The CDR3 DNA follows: TGCGCCAGCAGCTCCGGGACAGCCTCAACTAATGAAAAACTGTTTTTT. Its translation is CASSSGTASTNEKLFF.

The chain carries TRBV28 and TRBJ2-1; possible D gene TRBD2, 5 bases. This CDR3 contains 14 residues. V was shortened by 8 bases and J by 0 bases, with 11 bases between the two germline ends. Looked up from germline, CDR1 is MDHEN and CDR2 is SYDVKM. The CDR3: CASSGVPSYNEQFF. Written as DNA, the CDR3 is TGTGCCAGCTCCGGGGTCCCCTCCTACAATGAGCAGTTCTTC. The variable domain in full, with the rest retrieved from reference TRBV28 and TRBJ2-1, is DVKVTQSSRYLVKRTGEKVFLECVQDMDHENMFWYRQDPGLGLRLIYFSYDVKMKEKGDIPEGYSVSREKKERFSLILESASTNQTSMYLCASSGVPSYNEQFFGPGTRLTVL.

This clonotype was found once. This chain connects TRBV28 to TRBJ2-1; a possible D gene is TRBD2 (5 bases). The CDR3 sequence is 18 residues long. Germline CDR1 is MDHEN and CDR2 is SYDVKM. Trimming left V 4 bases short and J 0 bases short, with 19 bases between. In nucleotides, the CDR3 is TGTGCCAGCAGTTACCCCTCTTACAGCGGTAGCTCCTACAATGAGCAGTTCTTC. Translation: CASSYPSYSGSSYNEQFF.

CDR3: CASSLPSDREYSYEQYF. Here the CDR3 DNA reads TGTGCCAGCAGCTTACCCTCGGACAGGGAGTACTCCTACGAGCAGTACTTC. The V gene is TRBV7-9, the J gene TRBJ2-7; 8 bases line up with TRBD1. Germline trimming cut 2 bases from V and 0 bases from J; bases unmatched to any gene: 9. This CDR3 comprises 17 residues. Germline V lookup: CDR1 SEHNR, CDR2 FQNEAQ (reference sequence).

The CDR3 DNA follows: TGTGCCAGCAGTCCCGGGACAGGGGTCAGGGCCACAGATACGCAGTATTTT. Translated, it gives CASSPGTGVRATDTQYF. This chain joins TRBV28 and TRBJ2-3; 10 bases agree with TRBD1. V shed 5 bases, J shed 2 bases, and the junction held 10 bases outside the gene matches. The CDR3 contains 17 residues. CDR1 and CDR2 (germline): MDHEN, SYDVKM.

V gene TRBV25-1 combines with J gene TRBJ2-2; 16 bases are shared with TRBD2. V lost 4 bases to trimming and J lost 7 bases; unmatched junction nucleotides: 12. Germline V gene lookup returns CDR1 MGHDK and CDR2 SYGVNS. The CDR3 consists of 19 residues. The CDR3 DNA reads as TGTGCCAGCAGTGCACCGGGACTAGCGGGAGGGCCTAGGAACGGGGAGCTGTTTTTT. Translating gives CASSAPGLAGGPRNGELFF.

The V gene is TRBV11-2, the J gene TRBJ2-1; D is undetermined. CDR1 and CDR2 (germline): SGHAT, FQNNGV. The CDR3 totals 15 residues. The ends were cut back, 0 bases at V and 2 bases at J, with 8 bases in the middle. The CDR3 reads CASSLDWRPYNEQFF. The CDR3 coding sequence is TGTGCCAGCAGCTTAGATTGGCGGCCCTACAATGAGCAGTTCTTC.

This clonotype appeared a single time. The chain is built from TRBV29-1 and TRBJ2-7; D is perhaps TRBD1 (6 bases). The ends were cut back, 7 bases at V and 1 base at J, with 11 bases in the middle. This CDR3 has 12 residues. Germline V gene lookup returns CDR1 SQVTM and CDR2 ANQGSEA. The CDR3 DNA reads TGCAGCGGCCAACAGGGTTCCTACGAGCAGTACTTC. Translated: CSGQQGSYEQYF.

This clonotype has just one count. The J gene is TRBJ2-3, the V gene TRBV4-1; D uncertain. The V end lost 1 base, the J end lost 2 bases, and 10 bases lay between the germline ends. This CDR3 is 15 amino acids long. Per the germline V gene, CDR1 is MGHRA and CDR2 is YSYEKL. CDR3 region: CASSQGRSHTDTQYF. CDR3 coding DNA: TGCGCCAGCAGCCAAGGGCGGAGCCACACAGATACGCAGTATTTT.

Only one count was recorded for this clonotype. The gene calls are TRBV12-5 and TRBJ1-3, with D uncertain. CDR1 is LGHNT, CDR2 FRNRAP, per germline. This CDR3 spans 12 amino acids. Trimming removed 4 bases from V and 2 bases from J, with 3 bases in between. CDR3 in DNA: TGTGCTAGTGGTTGGACTGGAAACACCATATATTTT. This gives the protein CASGWTGNTIYF.